One and the same sample provided the 5 T cell receptor beta chains below, sequenced in a study of blood T cell repertoires in COVID-19 (dated by TCRdb to about 2020). Library preparation was by the immunoSEQ multiplex PCR assay. Drawn from immuneACCESS, this table holds only the in-frame rearrangements with V and J called that TCRdb kept. Clones are partly lost; checked studies trace under half to an unresolved V gene and leave the rest unexplained. A total of more than 45,000 clones appear in this sample, more than 85% of them only once. More than 7.5% of the sample is taken by the ten largest. Sequenced material: peripheral blood. All receptors come from an elderly woman with acute or convalescent COVID-19.

The gene calls are TRBV6-2 or TRBV6-3 and TRBJ2-7; TRBD1 matches at 9 bases. Germline V lookup: CDR1 MNHEY, CDR2 SVGEGT. J was trimmed by 0 bases and V by 2 bases; bases with no gene match: 11. This CDR3 contains 18 residues. The CDR3 coding sequence is TGTGCCAGCAGTTACCACTTGGGGACAGGGCGATTCTCCTACGAGCAGTACTTC. This codes for CASSYHLGTGRFSYEQYF.

This clone was seen a handful of times. The V call is TRBV5-1, the J call TRBJ1-1; D is perhaps TRBD1 (6 bases). Per the germline V gene, CDR1 is SGHRS and CDR2 is YFSETQ. The CDR3 has 13 amino acids. V was trimmed by 4 bases and J by 4 bases, leaving 11 bases between them. CDR3 amino acids: CASSPQGFTEAFF. CDR3 DNA sequence: TGCGCCAGCAGCCCACAGGGATTCACTGAAGCTTTCTTT.

This rearrangement joins TRBV13 to TRBJ1-2, with 7 bases lining up with TRBD1. Germline V gene data show CDR1 as PRHDT and CDR2 as FYEKMQ (reference sequence). V shed 0 bases, J shed 5 bases, and the junction held 6 bases outside the gene matches. The CDR3 runs to 15 residues. The CDR3 loop reads CASSLGDRDRYGYTF. Here the CDR3 DNA reads TGTGCCAGCAGCTTAGGTGACAGGGATCGATATGGCTACACCTTC.

The gene calls are TRBV30 and TRBJ1-3, with D unclear. This CDR3 comprises 13 residues. V was trimmed by 4 bases and J by 4 bases, leaving 11 bases between them. CDR1 is GTSNPN, CDR2 SVGIG, per germline (reference sequence). CDR3 sequence reads: CAWNEGGGNTIYF. The CDR3 region has the DNA TGTGCCTGGAACGAGGGTGGGGGAAACACCATATATTTT.

This chain joins TRBV24-1 and TRBJ1-2; unclear D gene. This CDR3 has 13 amino acids. The germline V gene has CDR1 KGHDR and CDR2 SFDVKD. Trimming left V 4 bases short and J 7 bases short, with 12 bases between. The CDR3 here is CATSDPTRGGYTF. The CDR3 DNA is TGTGCCACCAGTGACCCCACCCGGGGTGGCTACACCTTC.